This T cell receptor (beta chain) was documented in a study of siplizumab effects on memory and regulatory T cells. V trimming: 10 bases; J trimming: 0 bases; junction bases outside the gene matches: 4. This CDR3 comprises 13 residues. Germline V gene data show CDR1 as MNHNS and CDR2 as SASEGT. Libraries were prepared by immunoSEQ multiplex PCR; TCRdb keeps only in-frame clonotypes and omits some of them. The sample carries just over 60,000 clones, around three quarters recorded once. The chain uses TRBV6-1 and TRBJ2-7; 9 nucleotides align to TRBD1. Material for sequencing was memory CD4+ T cells sorted from blood. The clonotype was recovered from a human donor in good health. The CDR3 loop is CATRTGVSYEQYF. CDR3 bases: TGTGCCACCCGGACAGGGGTCTCCTACGAGCAGTACTTC.